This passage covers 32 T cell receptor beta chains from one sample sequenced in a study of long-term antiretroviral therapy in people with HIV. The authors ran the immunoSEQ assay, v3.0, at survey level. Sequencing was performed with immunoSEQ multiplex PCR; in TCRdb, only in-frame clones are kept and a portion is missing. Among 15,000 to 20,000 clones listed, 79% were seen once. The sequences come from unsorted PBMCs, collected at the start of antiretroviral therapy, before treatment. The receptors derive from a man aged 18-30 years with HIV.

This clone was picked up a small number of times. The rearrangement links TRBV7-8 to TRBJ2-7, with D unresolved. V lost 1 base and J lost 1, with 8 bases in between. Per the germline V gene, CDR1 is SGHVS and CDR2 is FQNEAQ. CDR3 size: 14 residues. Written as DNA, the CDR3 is TGTGCCAGCAGCTTAGTTAGGGCTTCCTACGAGCAGTACTTC. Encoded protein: CASSLVRASYEQYF.

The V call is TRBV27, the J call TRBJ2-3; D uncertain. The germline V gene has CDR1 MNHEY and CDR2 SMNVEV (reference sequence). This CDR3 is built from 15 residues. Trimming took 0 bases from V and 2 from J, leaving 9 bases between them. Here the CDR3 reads CASSLSGRATDTQYF. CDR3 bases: TGTGCCAGCAGTTTATCCGGGCGAGCCACAGATACGCAGTATTTT.

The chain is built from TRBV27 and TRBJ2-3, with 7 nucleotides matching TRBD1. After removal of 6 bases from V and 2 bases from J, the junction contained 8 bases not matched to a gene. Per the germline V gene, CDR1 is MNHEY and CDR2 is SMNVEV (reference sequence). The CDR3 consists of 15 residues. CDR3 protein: CASSYRDRLTDTQYF. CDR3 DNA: TGTGCCAGCAGCTACCGGGACAGACTCACAGATACGCAGTATTTT.

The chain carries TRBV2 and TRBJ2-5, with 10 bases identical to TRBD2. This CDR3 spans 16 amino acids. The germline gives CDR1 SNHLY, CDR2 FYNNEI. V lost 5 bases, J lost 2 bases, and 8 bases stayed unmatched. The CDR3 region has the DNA TGTGCCAGCAGTCCCGCCGGACTAGCGGTTCAAGAGACCCAGTACTTC. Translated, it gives CASSPAGLAVQETQYF. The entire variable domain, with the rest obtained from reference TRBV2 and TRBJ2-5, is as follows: EPEVTQTPSHQVTQMGQEVILRCVPISNHLYFYWYRQILGQKVEFLVSFYNNEISEKSEIFDDQFSVERPDGSNFTLKIRSTKLEDSAMYFCASSPAGLAVQETQYFGPGTRLLVL.

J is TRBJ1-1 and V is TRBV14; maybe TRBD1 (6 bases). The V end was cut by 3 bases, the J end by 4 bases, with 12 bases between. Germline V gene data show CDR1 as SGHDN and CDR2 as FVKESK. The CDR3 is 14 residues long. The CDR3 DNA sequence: TGTGCCAGCAGCCAGGTCTGGGGGGCCACTGAAGCTTTCTTT. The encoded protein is CASSQVWGATEAFF.

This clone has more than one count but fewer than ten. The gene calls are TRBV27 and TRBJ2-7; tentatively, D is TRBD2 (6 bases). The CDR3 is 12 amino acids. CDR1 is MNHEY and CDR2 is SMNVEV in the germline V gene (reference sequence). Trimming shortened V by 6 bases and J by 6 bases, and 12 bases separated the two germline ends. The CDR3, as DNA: TGTGCCAGCAGAAGCGGAGGGGCCGAGCAGTACTTC. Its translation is CASRSGGAEQYF.

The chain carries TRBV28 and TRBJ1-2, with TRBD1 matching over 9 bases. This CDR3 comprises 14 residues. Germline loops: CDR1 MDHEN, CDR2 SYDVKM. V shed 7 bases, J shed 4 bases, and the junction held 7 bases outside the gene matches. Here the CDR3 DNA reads TGTGCCAGCACCGGGACAGGGACTCTCTATGGCTACACCTTC. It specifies CASTGTGTLYGYTF.

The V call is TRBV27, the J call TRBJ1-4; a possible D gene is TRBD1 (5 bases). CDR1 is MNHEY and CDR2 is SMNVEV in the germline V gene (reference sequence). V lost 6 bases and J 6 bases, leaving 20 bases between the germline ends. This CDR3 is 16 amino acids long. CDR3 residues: CASSPKVRGIDEKLFF. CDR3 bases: TGTGCCAGCAGCCCCAAAGTCCGGGGCATTGATGAAAAACTGTTTTTT.

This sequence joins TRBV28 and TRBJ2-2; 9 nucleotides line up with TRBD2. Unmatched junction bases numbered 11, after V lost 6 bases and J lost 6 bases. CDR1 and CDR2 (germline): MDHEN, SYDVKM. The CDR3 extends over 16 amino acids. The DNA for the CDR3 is TGTGCCAGCAGCCCCGGCGGGAGGGCCAAGTCCGGGGAGCTGTTTTTT. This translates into CASSPGGRAKSGELFF.

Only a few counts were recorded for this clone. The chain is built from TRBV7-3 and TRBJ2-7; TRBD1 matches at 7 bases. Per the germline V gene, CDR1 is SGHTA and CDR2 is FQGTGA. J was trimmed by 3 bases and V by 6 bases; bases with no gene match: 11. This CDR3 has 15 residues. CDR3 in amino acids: CASRVTGESHYEQYF. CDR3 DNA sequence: TGTGCCAGCAGGGTAACAGGGGAGTCCCACTACGAGCAGTACTTC.

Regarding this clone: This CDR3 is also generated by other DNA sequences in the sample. Written as DNA, the CDR3 is TGCGCCAGCAGCTCTAGCGGGAGAGTCGATGAGCAGTTCTTC. Protein product: CASSSSGRVDEQFF. V is TRBV5-1 and J is TRBJ2-1; TRBD2 agrees at 10 bases. Trimming at V came to 3 bases and at J to 8 bases, leaving 5 bases not matched to a gene. Germline V gives CDR1 SGHRS, CDR2 YFSETQ. The CDR3 covers 14 residues. Full variable domain (missing parts from reference TRBV5-1 and TRBJ2-1): KAGVTQTPRYLIKTRGQQVTLSCSPISGHRSVSWYQQTPGQGLQFLFEYFSETQRNKGNFPGRFSGRQFSNSRSEMNVSTLELGDSALYLCASSSSGRVDEQFFGPGTRLTVL.

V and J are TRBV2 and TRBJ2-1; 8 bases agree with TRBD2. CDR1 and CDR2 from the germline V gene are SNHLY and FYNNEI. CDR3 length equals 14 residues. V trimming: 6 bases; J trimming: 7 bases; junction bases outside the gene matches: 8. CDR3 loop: CASRNGRALNEQFF. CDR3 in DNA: TGTGCCAGCAGGAACGGGAGGGCCCTTAATGAGCAGTTCTTC.

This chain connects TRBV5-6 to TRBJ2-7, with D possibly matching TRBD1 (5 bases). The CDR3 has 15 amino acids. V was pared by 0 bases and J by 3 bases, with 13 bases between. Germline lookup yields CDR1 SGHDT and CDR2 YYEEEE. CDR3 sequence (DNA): TGTGCCAGCAGCTTGGATCCGGGCAGGGACTACGAGCAGTACTTC. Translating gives CASSLDPGRDYEQYF.

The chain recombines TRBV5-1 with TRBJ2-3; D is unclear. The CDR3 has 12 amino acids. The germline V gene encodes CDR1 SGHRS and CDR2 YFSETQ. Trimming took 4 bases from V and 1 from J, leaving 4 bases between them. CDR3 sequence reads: CASSVGTDTQYF. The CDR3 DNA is TGCGCCAGCAGCGTTGGCACAGATACGCAGTATTTT.

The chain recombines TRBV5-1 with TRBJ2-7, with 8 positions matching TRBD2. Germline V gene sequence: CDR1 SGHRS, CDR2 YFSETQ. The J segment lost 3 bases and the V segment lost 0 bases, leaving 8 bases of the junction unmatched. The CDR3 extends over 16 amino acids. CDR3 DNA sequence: TGCGCCAGCAGCTTGGTCATGGCGGGGGGTCTCTACGAGCAGTACTTC. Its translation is CASSLVMAGGLYEQYF.

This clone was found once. The CDR3 loop reads CSVAAGISNQPQHF. CDR3 nucleotides: TGCAGCGTTGCGGCGGGAATCAGCAATCAGCCCCAGCATTTT. This sequence joins TRBV29-1 and TRBJ1-5; D gene uncertain. CDR3 length equals 14 residues. Germline V gene sequence: CDR1 SQVTM, CDR2 ANQGSEA. Trimming cost V 4 bases and J 1 base, with 11 bases left between them.

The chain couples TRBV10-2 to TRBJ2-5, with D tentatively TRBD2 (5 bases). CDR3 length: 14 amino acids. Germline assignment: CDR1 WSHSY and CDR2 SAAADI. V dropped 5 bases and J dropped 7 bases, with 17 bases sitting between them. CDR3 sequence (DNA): TGCGCCAGCAGTCCGCTAGGAGAAGAGGGGACCCAGTACTTC. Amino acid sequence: CASSPLGEEGTQYF.

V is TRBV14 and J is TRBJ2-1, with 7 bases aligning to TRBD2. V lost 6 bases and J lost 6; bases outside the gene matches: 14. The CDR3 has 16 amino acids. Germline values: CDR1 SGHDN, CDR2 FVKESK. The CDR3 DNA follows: TGTGCCAGCAGTCCCACCTTCGGGGCGGGGGTCAATGAGCAGTTCTTC. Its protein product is CASSPTFGAGVNEQFF.

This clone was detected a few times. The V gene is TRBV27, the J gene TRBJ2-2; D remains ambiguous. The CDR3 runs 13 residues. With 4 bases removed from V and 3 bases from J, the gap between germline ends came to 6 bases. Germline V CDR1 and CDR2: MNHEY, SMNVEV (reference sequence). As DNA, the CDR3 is TGTGCCAGCAGTTCCACGGACACCGGGGAGCTGTTTTTT. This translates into CASSSTDTGELFF.

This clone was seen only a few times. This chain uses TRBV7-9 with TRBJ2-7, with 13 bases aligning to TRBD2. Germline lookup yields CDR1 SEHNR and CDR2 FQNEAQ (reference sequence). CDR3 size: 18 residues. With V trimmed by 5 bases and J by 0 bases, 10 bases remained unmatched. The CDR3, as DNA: TGTGCCAGCAGCCGGACTAGCGGGAGCCCTAGGAGCTCCTACGAGCAGTACTTC. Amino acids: CASSRTSGSPRSSYEQYF.

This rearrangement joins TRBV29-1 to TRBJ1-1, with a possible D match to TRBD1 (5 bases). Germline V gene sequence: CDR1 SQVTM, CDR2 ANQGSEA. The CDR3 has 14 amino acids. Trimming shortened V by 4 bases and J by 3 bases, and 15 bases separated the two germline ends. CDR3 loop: CSVALGTAYTEAFF. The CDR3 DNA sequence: TGCAGCGTTGCGCTCGGGACTGCCTACACTGAAGCTTTCTTT. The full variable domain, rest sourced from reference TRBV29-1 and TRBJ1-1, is SAVISQKPSRDICQRGTSLTIQCQVDSQVTMMFWYRQQPGQSLTLIATANQGSEATYESGFVIDKFPISRPNLTFSTLTVSNMSPEDSSIYLCSVALGTAYTEAFFGQGTRLTVV.

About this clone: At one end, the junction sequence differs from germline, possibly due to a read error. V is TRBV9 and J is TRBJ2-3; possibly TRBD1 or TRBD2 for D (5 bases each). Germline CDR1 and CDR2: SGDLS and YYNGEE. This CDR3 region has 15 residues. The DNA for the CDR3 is TGTGCCAGCAGCGTAGGGAGGATGGGCACAGGTACGCAGTATTTT. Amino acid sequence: CASSVGRMGTGTQYF.

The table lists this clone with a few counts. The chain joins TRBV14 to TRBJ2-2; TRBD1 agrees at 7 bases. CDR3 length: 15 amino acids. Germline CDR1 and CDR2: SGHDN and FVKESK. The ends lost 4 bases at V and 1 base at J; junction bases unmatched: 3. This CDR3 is CASSPRQGNTGELFF. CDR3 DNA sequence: TGTGCCAGCAGCCCCCGACAGGGGAACACCGGGGAGCTGTTTTTT.

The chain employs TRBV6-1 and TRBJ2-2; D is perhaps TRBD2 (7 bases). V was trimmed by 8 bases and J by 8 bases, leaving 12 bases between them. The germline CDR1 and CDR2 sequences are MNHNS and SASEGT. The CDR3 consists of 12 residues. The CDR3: CASRSGTGELFF. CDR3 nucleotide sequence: TGTGCCAGCCGAAGCGGGACAGGGGAGCTGTTTTTT.

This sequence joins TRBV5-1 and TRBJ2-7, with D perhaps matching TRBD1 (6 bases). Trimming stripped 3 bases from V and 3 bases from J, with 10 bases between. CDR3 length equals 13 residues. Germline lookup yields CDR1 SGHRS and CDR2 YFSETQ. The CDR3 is CASSSGTIYEQYF. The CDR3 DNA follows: TGCGCCAGCAGCTCTGGGACAATCTACGAGCAGTACTTC. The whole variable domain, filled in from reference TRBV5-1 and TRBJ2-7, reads KAGVTQTPRYLIKTRGQQVTLSCSPISGHRSVSWYQQTPGQGLQFLFEYFSETQRNKGNFPGRFSGRQFSNSRSEMNVSTLELGDSALYLCASSSGTIYEQYFGPGTRLTVT.

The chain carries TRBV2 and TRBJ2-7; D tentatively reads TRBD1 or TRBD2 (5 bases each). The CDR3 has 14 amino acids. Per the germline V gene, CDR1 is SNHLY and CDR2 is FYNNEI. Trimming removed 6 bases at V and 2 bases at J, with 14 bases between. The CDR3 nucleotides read TGTGCCAGCAGGAGGGGCGGACTTACCTACGAGCAGTACTTC. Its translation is CASRRGGLTYEQYF.

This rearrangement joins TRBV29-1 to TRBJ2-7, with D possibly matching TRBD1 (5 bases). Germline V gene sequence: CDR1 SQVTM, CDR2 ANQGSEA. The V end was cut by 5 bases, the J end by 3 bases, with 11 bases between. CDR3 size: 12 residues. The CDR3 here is CSVLGDDYEQYF. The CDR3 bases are TGCAGCGTTTTAGGGGATGACTACGAGCAGTACTTC.

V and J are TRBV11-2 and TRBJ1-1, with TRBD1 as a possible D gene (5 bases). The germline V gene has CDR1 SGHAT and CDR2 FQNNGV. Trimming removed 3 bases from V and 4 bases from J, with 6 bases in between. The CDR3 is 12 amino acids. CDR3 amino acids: CASSFRGTEAFF. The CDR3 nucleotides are TGTGCCAGCAGCTTTAGGGGCACTGAAGCTTTCTTT.

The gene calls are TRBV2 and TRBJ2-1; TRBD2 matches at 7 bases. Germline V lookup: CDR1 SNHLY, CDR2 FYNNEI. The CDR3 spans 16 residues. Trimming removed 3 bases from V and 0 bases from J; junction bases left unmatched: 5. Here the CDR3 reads CASSDRGLGSYNEQFF. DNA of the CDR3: TGTGCCAGCAGTGATCGAGGACTAGGCTCCTACAATGAGCAGTTCTTC.

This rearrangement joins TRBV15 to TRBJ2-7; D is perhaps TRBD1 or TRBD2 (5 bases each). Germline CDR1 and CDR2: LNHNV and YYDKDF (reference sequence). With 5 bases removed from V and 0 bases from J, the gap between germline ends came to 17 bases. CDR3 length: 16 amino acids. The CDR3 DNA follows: TGTGCCACCAGCGTGCCAGGGACCCAGAGCTCCTACGAGCAGTACTTC. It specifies CATSVPGTQSSYEQYF.

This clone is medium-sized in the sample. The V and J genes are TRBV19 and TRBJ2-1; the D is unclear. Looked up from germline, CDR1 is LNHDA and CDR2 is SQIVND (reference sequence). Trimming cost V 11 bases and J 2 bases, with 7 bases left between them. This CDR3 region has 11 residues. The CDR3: CAAGPYNEQFF. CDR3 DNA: TGTGCCGCAGGACCCTACAATGAGCAGTTCTTC.

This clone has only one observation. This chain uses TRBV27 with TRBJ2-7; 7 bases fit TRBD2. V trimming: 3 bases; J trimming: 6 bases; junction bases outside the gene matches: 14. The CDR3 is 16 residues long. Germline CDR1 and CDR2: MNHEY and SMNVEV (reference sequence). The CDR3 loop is CASSLLTGAGVSEQYF. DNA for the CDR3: TGTGCCAGCAGTTTGTTGACCGGGGCGGGAGTTTCCGAGCAGTACTTC.